The 21 T cell receptor beta chains below come from one sample, sequenced in a study of T cells in Graves' hyperthyroidism and ophthalmopathy. Amplification yielded TCR beta CDR3 regions, with RNA transcripts as the source. TCR CDR3 regions were first amplified by RT-PCR with HTBI primers. From the multiplex PCR reads, TCRdb called clonotypes with MiXCR, one entry per CDR3 protein. Of about 710,000 distinct CDR3 sequences listed, 16% were seen once; the top ten hold approximately 8%. Material: blood. All receptors derive from a man in his late teens or twenties with Graves' hyperthyroidism.

This clonotype appeared many times. V is TRBV28 and J is TRBJ2-7, with TRBD2 identical over 7 bases. The CDR3 covers 13 residues. Trimming cost V 9 bases and J 2 bases; bases outside gene matches: 7. CDR1 and CDR2 (germline): MDHEN, SYDVKM. The CDR3 region has the DNA TGTGCCAGTGGGACTACCACAACCTACGAGCAGTACTTC. Translating it yields CASGTTTTYEQYF.

This chain connects TRBV19 to TRBJ2-1, with D perhaps assigned TRBD1 or TRBD2 (5 bases each). V was cut by 4 bases and J by 11 bases, with 18 bases left in between. This CDR3 comprises 14 residues. Germline V gene data show CDR1 as LNHDA and CDR2 as SQIVND (reference sequence). CDR3 sequence reads: CASSSQQTGTQQFF. For the CDR3, the DNA is TGTGCCAGTAGTAGTCAACAAACGGGGACGCAGCAGTTCTTC. Filled out from reference TRBV19 and TRBJ2-1, the complete variable domain reads DGGITQSPKYLFRKEGQNVTLSCEQNLNHDAMYWYRQDPGQGLRLIYYSQIVNDFQKGDIAEGYSVSREKKESFPLTVTSAQKNPTAFYLCASSSQQTGTQQFFGPGTRLTVL.

This clonotype was picked up a small number of times. The chain uses TRBV28 and TRBJ1-6, with 10 bases that match TRBD1. This CDR3 is 16 amino acids long. J gave up 8 bases and V 1 base, and 5 bases lay outside the gene matches. Germline assignment: CDR1 MDHEN and CDR2 SYDVKM. Here the CDR3 reads CASSLFDRGRDSPLHF. DNA of the CDR3: TGTGCCAGCAGTTTATTTGACAGGGGGCGGGATTCACCCCTCCACTTT.

This clonotype was observed a handful of times. The rearrangement links TRBV4-2 to TRBJ1-2; 10 positions agree with TRBD1. This CDR3 is built from 16 residues. Germline V gives CDR1 LGHNA, CDR2 YNFKEQ. The J segment lost 4 bases and the V segment lost 2 bases, leaving 7 bases of the junction unmatched. The CDR3 coding sequence is TGTGCCAGCAGCCAAATGGGACAGGGGTTGTCCTATGGCTACACCTTC. This sequence encodes CASSQMGQGLSYGYTF.

In its sample, this clonotype was seen many times. The chain couples TRBV14 to TRBJ2-7; D gene ambiguous. The V end lost 6 bases, the J end lost 3 bases, and 9 bases lay between the germline ends. Germline V lookup: CDR1 SGHDN, CDR2 FVKESK. This CDR3 is built from 12 residues. Here the CDR3 DNA reads TGTGCCAGCAGTCACACTTTCTACGAGCAGTACTTC. Amino acids: CASSHTFYEQYF.

Turning to this clonotype: Germline and junction disagree at one end, which may indicate a read error. The chain couples TRBV6-9 to TRBJ2-1, with 11 bases aligning to TRBD2. The CDR3 consists of 16 residues. Germline-derived CDR1 and CDR2 are MNHGY and SVAAGI. CDR3 DNA sequence: TGTGTCAGCAGTTACGGGCTAGCGGGAGGTTACAATGAGCAGTTCTTC. Residues: CVSSYGLAGGYNEQFF.

This clonotype was counted many times. V and J are TRBV5-6 and TRBJ2-7; TRBD2 aligns across 9 bases. The CDR3 extends over 16 amino acids. The V gene end was trimmed by 4 bases and the J gene end by 1 base; junction bases not matched to a gene: 9. CDR1 and CDR2 (germline): SGHDT, YYEEEE. The DNA of the CDR3 is TGTGCCAGCAGCACCTCTAGCGGGACCGATTCCTACGAGCAGTACTTC. This codes for CASSTSSGTDSYEQYF.

The chain uses TRBV6-2 or TRBV6-3 and TRBJ2-1; 7 bases align to TRBD2. The V and J ends lost 5 bases and 8 bases, in that order; junction bases with no gene match: 15. Germline loops: CDR1 MNHEY, CDR2 SVGEGT. The CDR3 sequence is 16 residues long. The CDR3 region has the DNA TGTGCCAGCAGTCCCCCGGGTAGCGGGTGGAACCATGAGCAGTTCTTC. This codes for CASSPPGSGWNHEQFF.

This clonotype was observed a handful of times. CDR3 sequence reads: CASSPRGRGYREQYF. The CDR3 nucleotides are TGTGCCAGCTCCCCTAGGGGCAGGGGCTATCGCGAGCAGTACTTC. The J gene is TRBJ2-7, the V gene TRBV18; possible D gene TRBD1, 6 bases. The CDR3 runs 15 residues. Germline CDR1 and CDR2: KGHSH and LQKENI. Trimming took 6 bases from V and 6 from J, leaving 21 bases between them.

This clonotype was seen at least ten times. V is TRBV5-1 and J is TRBJ1-1; D ambiguous. V was clipped by 0 bases and J by 3 bases, with 6 bases between them. This CDR3 comprises 13 residues. The germline CDR1 and CDR2 sequences are SGHRS and YFSETQ. The CDR3 here is CASSLGTDTEAFF. The CDR3 DNA follows: TGCGCCAGCAGCTTGGGAACGGACACTGAAGCTTTCTTT. Filled out from reference TRBV5-1 and TRBJ1-1, the complete variable domain reads KAGVTQTPRYLIKTRGQQVTLSCSPISGHRSVSWYQQTPGQGLQFLFEYFSETQRNKGNFPGRFSGRQFSNSRSEMNVSTLELGDSALYLCASSLGTDTEAFFGQGTRLTVV.

A note on this clonotype: No DNA is shown, since the ends of the CDR3 on it are uncertain; the CDR3 is the one TCRdb lists. J is TRBJ2-1 and V is TRBV11-2. The CDR3 length equals 16 residues, ends included. Germline CDR1 and CDR2: SGHAT and FQNNGV. CDR3 in amino acids: CASSFLWETDLDEQFF.

The chain recombines TRBV2 with TRBJ2-7; D perhaps matches TRBD2 (7 bases). The CDR3 loop spans 15 amino acids. Trimming cost V 8 bases and J 6 bases, with 23 bases left between them. The germline V gene has CDR1 SNHLY and CDR2 FYNNEI. The CDR3 is CASRIRGAKLAEQYF. CDR3 DNA: TGTGCCAGCCGAATTCGGGGGGCCAAACTAGCCGAGCAGTACTTC.

To note about this clonotype: A much larger clone differs from this one at a single base, so this may be a read error. Since the CDR3 does not end with the conserved phenylalanine or tryptophan, this likely comes from a read error. The rearrangement joins TRBV5-1 to TRBJ2-7; 11 bases fit TRBD1. V gave up 4 bases and J gave up 0 bases; unmatched junction bases: 12. This CDR3 contains 18 residues. From germline, CDR1 is SGHRS and CDR2 YFSETQ. The CDR3 here is CASSRTGTGGLPSYEQYS. CDR3 DNA sequence: TGCGCCAGCAGCCGCACCGGGACAGGGGGTCTACCCTCCTACGAGCAGTACTCC.

This chain connects TRBV18 to TRBJ2-1, with a possible D match to TRBD2 (6 bases). This CDR3 region has 13 residues. V gave up 6 bases and J gave up 8 bases, with 14 bases separating them. Germline values: CDR1 KGHSH, CDR2 LQKENI. The CDR3 bases are TGTGCCAGCTCGAGGGACTCGGATTATGAGCAGTTCTTC. Encoded protein: CASSRDSDYEQFF.

This clonotype was detected many times. The genes are TRBV7-8 and TRBJ2-3; D is possibly TRBD2 (6 bases). Germline-derived CDR1 and CDR2 are SGHVS and FQNEAQ. The CDR3 covers 16 residues. V lost 4 bases and J 4 bases, leaving 18 bases between the germline ends. Here the CDR3 reads CASSSTSYLGPDTQYF. The CDR3, as DNA: TGTGCCAGCAGCTCCACTAGCTATCTGGGTCCAGATACGCAGTATTTT.

Details on this clonotype: The germline gene is not matched at one end of the junction; a read error may be the cause. V usage is TRBV11-2 and J usage is TRBJ2-7; 11 nucleotides align to TRBD2. The CDR3 runs to 16 residues. CDR1 and CDR2 from the germline V gene are SGHAT and FQNNGV. The CDR3 DNA sequence: TGCGCCAGCAGCCAAGATGCCCTAGCGGGAGGATACGAGCAGTACTTC. As protein: CASSQDALAGGYEQYF.

This clonotype was detected ten times or more. The CDR3 reads CSAAGSNYGYTF. In DNA, the CDR3 is TGCAGTGCAGCAGGGTCTAACTATGGCTACACCTTC. The V and J genes are TRBV20-1 and TRBJ1-2, with D perhaps TRBD1 (5 bases). The germline V gene encodes CDR1 DFQATT and CDR2 SNEGSKA (reference sequence). The CDR3 length is 12 residues. Trimming cost V 6 bases and J 0 bases, with 8 bases left between them.

The V gene is TRBV28, the J gene TRBJ2-3; a possible D gene is TRBD1 (6 bases). Germline lookup yields CDR1 MDHEN and CDR2 SYDVKM. There are 18 residues in the CDR3. The germline V and J ends were trimmed by 6 bases and 4 bases, with 26 bases remaining between them. CDR3 bases: TGTGCCAGCAGCCCTATTTCACCGGGACACGAACTTCCAGATACGCAGTATTTT. This codes for CASSPISPGHELPDTQYF.

The chain joins TRBV20-1 to TRBJ1-4; no clear D. The CDR3 is 13 amino acids. Trimming left V 1 base short and J 8 bases short, with 11 bases between. The germline V gene has CDR1 DFQATT and CDR2 SNEGSKA (reference sequence). CDR3 sequence: CSARVAGPEKLFF. The DNA for the CDR3 is TGCAGTGCTAGAGTGGCAGGACCCGAAAAACTGTTTTTT.

This clonotype was seen a handful of times. This rearrangement joins TRBV20-1 to TRBJ1-5; TRBD1 aligns across 7 bases. Germline CDR1 DFQATT, CDR2 SNEGSKA (reference sequence). Trimming cost V 6 bases and J 0 bases; bases outside gene matches: 17. This CDR3 region has 18 residues. CDR3 sequence (DNA): TGCAGTGCCGGAAACGTGCCGGGACAGCATATTAGCAATCAGCCCCAGCATTTT. Protein sequence: CSAGNVPGQHISNQPQHF.

This clonotype has a count of ten or more. The chain carries TRBV18 and TRBJ2-7; the D is unclear. The CDR3 is 13 residues long. Trimming took off 3 bases at V and 8 bases at J, with 14 bases between the two ends. CDR1 and CDR2 from the germline V gene are KGHSH and LQKENI. The CDR3 bases are TGTGCCAGCTCACCCGACACGGCCTCCCAGCAGTACTTC. It specifies CASSPDTASQQYF.